This note documents a single T cell receptor (beta chain) sequence. Its target is not known. The data were obtained in a study of regulatory T cells in long-lasting Graves disease. Time point described: persistent/refractory GD, antithyroid drugs over 5 years with positive TRAb. Isolated PBMC RNA provided the starting material for the TCR library. Libraries of TCR beta came from iRepertoire HTBI primers plus Arm-PCR of CDR3 regions. Original methodology: Identification across samples found more than 55 TRBV and about 15 TRBJ segments. MiXCR was run by TCRdb on the multiplex PCR reads, yielding one entry per CDR3 protein. TCRdb's processing, not the authors' own work, is the source of the V and J calls. The table has roughly 400,000 distinct CDR3 sequences, roughly 21% seen once. Trimming took off 0 bases at V and 5 bases at J, with 5 bases between the two ends. The CDR3 runs to 11 residues. Looked up from germline, CDR1 is DFQATT and CDR2 is SNEGSKA (reference sequence).

Study results and caveats: Patients with persistent Graves' had lower TCR diversity than newly diagnosed patients. Repertoires from persistent disease leaned toward TRBV28, TRBJ1-2 and TRBJ2-5.

The sequence derives from a female donor with Graves disease. The chain joins TRBV20-1 to TRBJ2-7; D uncertain. Sequences were derived from peripheral blood mononuclear cells (PBMCs), sampled when the disease was refractory, from a patient treated with antithyroid drugs. The CDR3 loop is CSARDQNEQYF. In DNA, the CDR3 is TGCAGTGCTAGAGATCAGAACGAGCAGTACTTC.